These 9 T cell receptor beta chains share one sample of origin, sequenced in a study of T cell responses to AZD1222 COVID-19 vaccine. The table came from immunoSEQ multiplex PCR; TCRdb's copy has only in-frame clones and leaves some out. The sample gives under 100,000 clones, approximately 88% of which show up once; 16% is in the top ten. Specimen: peripheral blood, collected on day 0 of AZD1222 vaccination. The receptor set was obtained from an adult in good health.

J is TRBJ1-6 and V is TRBV28; 7 bases map to TRBD1. Germline loops: CDR1 MDHEN, CDR2 SYDVKM. The CDR3 consists of 17 residues. The V and J ends lost 8 bases and 1 base, in that order; junction bases with no gene match: 11. CDR3 bases: TGTGCCAGCCAACACCGGACAGGCTATTCCTATAATTCACCCCTCCACTTT. As protein: CASQHRTGYSYNSPLHF.

The gene calls are TRBV2 and TRBJ2-1, with TRBD1 as a possible D gene (6 bases). The V gene's germline CDR1 is SNHLY and CDR2 FYNNEI. The V end was cut by 6 bases, the J end by 5 bases, with 8 bases between. This CDR3 spans 12 amino acids. CDR3 sequence (DNA): TGTGCCAGCAGGGACAGAAACAATGAGCAGTTCTTC. Its protein is CASRDRNNEQFF.

The J gene is TRBJ2-5, the V gene TRBV5-5; possible D gene TRBD1, 6 bases. V dropped 3 bases and J dropped 0 bases, with 15 bases sitting between them. The CDR3 sequence is 16 residues long. Germline CDR1 is SGHKS and CDR2 is YYEKEE (reference sequence). The CDR3 DNA is TGTGCCAGCAGCTACCCTCAAACAGGGAACCAAGAGACCCAGTACTTC. Translation: CASSYPQTGNQETQYF.

The chain joins TRBV5-1 to TRBJ1-2; the D gene is possibly TRBD1 (6 bases). The V and J ends lost 4 bases and 0 bases respectively, with 16 bases between them. Looked up from germline, CDR1 is SGHRS and CDR2 is YFSETQ. The CDR3 is 16 residues long. The CDR3 loop reads CASSPLTGATNYGYTF. The CDR3 DNA reads TGCGCCAGCAGCCCCTTGACAGGCGCAACTAACTATGGCTACACCTTC.

The rearrangement uses TRBV27 and TRBJ1-2, with 9 bases lining up with TRBD1. The germline V gene has CDR1 MNHEY and CDR2 SMNVEV (reference sequence). The CDR3 length is 17 residues. After removal of 2 bases from V and 7 bases from J, the junction contained 14 bases not matched to a gene. This chain's CDR3 is CASSLNLQQGAVSGYTF. In nucleotides, the CDR3 is TGTGCCAGCAGTTTAAACCTTCAACAGGGGGCAGTGAGTGGCTACACCTTC.

The chain recombines TRBV5-1 with TRBJ2-2; 7 bases are shared with TRBD1. V trimming: 2 bases; J trimming: 1 base; junction bases outside the gene matches: 8. This CDR3 is built from 17 residues. The germline V gene has CDR1 SGHRS and CDR2 YFSETQ. CDR3 sequence reads: CASSFDFGTVNTGELFF. The DNA of the CDR3 is TGCGCCAGCAGCTTCGATTTCGGGACAGTGAACACCGGGGAGCTGTTTTTT.

This chain connects TRBV9 to TRBJ1-1; a possible D gene is TRBD1 (5 bases). CDR1 is SGDLS, CDR2 YYNGEE, per germline. Trimming left V 0 bases short and J 5 bases short, with 8 bases between. This CDR3 spans 13 amino acids. CDR3 DNA: TGTGCCAGCAGCGTAGGGGGGTGGACTGAAGCTTTCTTT. It specifies CASSVGGWTEAFF.

The chain uses TRBV11-2 and TRBJ1-2; D gene ambiguous. The germline CDR1 and CDR2 sequences are SGHAT and FQNNGV. The CDR3 is 14 residues long. Between the trimmed V and J ends, which lost 5 bases and 7 bases, there was a span of 17 bases. This chain's CDR3 is CASSPYQLGFGYTF. Here the CDR3 DNA reads TGTGCCAGCAGCCCTTATCAACTCGGATTTGGCTACACCTTC.

The rearrangement joins TRBV3-1 (or the pseudogene TRBV3-2) to TRBJ2-5; 8 positions match TRBD2. From germline, CDR1 is LGHDT and CDR2 YNNKEL (reference sequence). The CDR3 is 16 residues long. With V trimmed by 1 base and J by 9 bases, 13 bases remained unmatched. CDR3: CASSQGGLVGRGAQYF. The CDR3 DNA reads TGTGCCAGCAGCCAAGGGGGATTAGTCGGGAGGGGGGCCCAGTACTTC.